This is a list of T cell receptor beta chains from one sample in a study of shared clonotypes between healthy human individuals. Sequencing used immunoSEQ multiplex PCR; TCRdb keeps in-frame clones, though not all of them. The sample lists about half a million clones, around three quarters occurring once. The specimen sequenced was PBMCs. The receptors were gathered from a woman in her thirties or forties in good health. Some clones in this sample may be carry-over from other donors' samples. Both conserved end residues are part of each CDR3. Each record gives: J gene, V gene, clone size, D gene, CDR3 DNA, CDR3 protein. The D gene is left open where the match is weak. Not all rows give a size; the values are once, few, many and, for expanded clones, a class.

>TRBJ2-2|TRBV19|NA|TRBD2
TGTGCCAGTAGTATTAGCGGGGATACCGGGGAGCTGTTTTTT
CASSISGDTGELFF
>TRBJ2-2|TRBV7-2|once|TRBD2
TGTGCCAGCAGCTTACAAGCGGGAGAGACCGGGGAGCTGTTTTTT
CASSLQAGETGELFF
>TRBJ2-7|TRBV7-2|NA|TRBD2
TGTGCCAGCAGGTTGGGAGGGGCTAGCGCCTCCTACGAGCAGTACTTC
CASRLGGASASYEQYF
>TRBJ2-3|TRBV7-2|NA|NA
TGTGCCAGCAGCTACGAGGGAGATACGCAGTATTTT
CASSYEGDTQYF
>TRBJ2-7|TRBV10-3|NA|NA
TGTGCCATCAGTGGGTTAGCGGAACGCTACGAGCAGTACTTC
CAISGLAERYEQYF
>TRBJ2-2|TRBV11-3|NA|TRBD1
TGTGCCAGCAGCCCCCGGGACAGGGCGTCTACCGGGGAGCTGTTTTTT
CASSPRDRASTGELFF
>TRBJ2-6|TRBV5-6|NA|NA
TGTGCCAGCAGCTTGCCGACGTCCTCTGGGGCCAACGTCCTGACTTTC
CASSLPTSSGANVLTF
>TRBJ2-1|TRBV30|NA|NA
TGTGCCTGGAGTGTACTGAAGTTGGAGAATGAGCAGTTCTTC
CAWSVLKLENEQFF
>TRBJ2-2|TRBV10-2|NA|NA
TGCGCCAGCAGTGTTAGGCGCCCGAACACCGGGGAGCTGTTTTTT
CASSVRRPNTGELFF
>TRBJ2-3|TRBV28|few|NA
TGTGCCAGCAGTTTATCTCCCTTGCGCGATACGCAGTATTTT
CASSLSPLRDTQYF
>TRBJ2-2|TRBV28|NA|TRBD2
TGTGCCAGTCTAGCGGGAGGGCCGAACACCGGGGAGCTGTTTTTT
CASLAGGPNTGELFF
>TRBJ1-2|TRBV5-1|NA|NA
TGCGCCAGCAGCTTGGACAGGGAGAACTATGGCTACACCTTC
CASSLDRENYGYTF
>TRBJ2-5|TRBV2|once|TRBD2
TGTGCCAGCAGTGAAGTGCCAGCGGGAGTGCAAGAGACCCAGTACTTC
CASSEVPAGVQETQYF
>TRBJ2-7|TRBV27|NA|NA
TGTGCCAGCAGTTTAAGGCGGGCCGAAACCTACGAGCAGTACTTC
CASSLRRAETYEQYF
>TRBJ2-1|TRBV15|NA|NA
TGTGCCACCAGCAGAGATGCCACCGGATCCTACAATGAGCAGTTCTTC
CATSRDATGSYNEQFF
>TRBJ1-2|TRBV7-3|NA|NA
TGTGCCAGCAGCCCCTTCGCCTCTAACTATGGCTACACCTTC
CASSPFASNYGYTF
>TRBJ2-7|TRBV11-2|NA|TRBD2
TGTGCCAGCAGCCCCCTGGCGGGAGGGCCCTACGAGCAGTACTTC
CASSPLAGGPYEQYF
>TRBJ2-3|TRBV5-1|few|NA
TGCGCCAGCAGCTTGGTCCCTCAGACAGCCACAGATACGCAGTATTTT
CASSLVPQTATDTQYF
>TRBJ2-7|TRBV5-1|few|NA
TGCGCCAGCAGCTCAAAATGGGACACCTTCTCCTACGAGCAGTACTTC
CASSSKWDTFSYEQYF
>TRBJ2-7|TRBV18|few|TRBD2
TGTGCCAGCTGCCGGACTAGCGGGAGTGTGGACGAGCAGTACTTC
CASCRTSGSVDEQYF
>TRBJ2-5|TRBV21-1|once|NA
TGTGCCATCCCAACTAGCGGCCCCCAAGAGACCCAGTACTTC
CAIPTSGPQETQYF
>TRBJ2-5|TRBV2|NA|TRBD2
TGTGCCAGCAGTGGACTAGCGGGAGGCGAAGAGACCCAGTACTTC
CASSGLAGGEETQYF
>TRBJ2-7|TRBV9|few|NA
TGTGCCAGCAGCGTGGGGCTAGTGGATTACGAGCAGTACTTC
CASSVGLVDYEQYF
>TRBJ1-1|TRBV29-1|NA|NA
TGCAGCGTTGAGGCAGGGGCCCACGAAGCTTTCTTT
CSVEAGAHEAFF
>TRBJ2-1|TRBV18|NA|TRBD2
TGTGCCAGCTCCGCGGGCAGCGGGGGTTACAATGAGCAGTTCTTC
CASSAGSGGYNEQFF